Detailed here is one TCR beta chain. Authors' analysis steps: Estimates of nucleated cell counts were drawn from the amplification of reference gene primers. Method: immunoSEQ multiplex PCR; TCRdb's copy keeps in-frame clones and lacks some. The DNA was the basis for D and trimming; V, J and clone size are from that table. Here the sample spans about 90,000 clones, 85% being singletons. This CDR3 region has 13 residues. The V end was cut by 4 bases, the J end by 8 bases, with 12 bases between. The germline V gene encodes CDR1 LNHDA and CDR2 SQIVND (reference sequence). This record belongs to a study of blood T cell repertoires in COVID-19. Study details: Donors in the United States, Italy and Spain gave samples during acute or convalescent COVID-19. Sample material is recorded as cDNA or gDNA derived from T cells, B-cell-depleted T cells, or PBMCs.

Sequenced: peripheral blood. The source is a man aged 45-60 years with acute or convalescent COVID-19. V and J are TRBV19 and TRBJ2-1; D possibly corresponds to TRBD2 (6 bases). The CDR3 is CASSKTSRDEQFF. CDR3 sequence (DNA): TGTGCCAGTAGTAAAACTAGCAGGGATGAGCAGTTCTTC.